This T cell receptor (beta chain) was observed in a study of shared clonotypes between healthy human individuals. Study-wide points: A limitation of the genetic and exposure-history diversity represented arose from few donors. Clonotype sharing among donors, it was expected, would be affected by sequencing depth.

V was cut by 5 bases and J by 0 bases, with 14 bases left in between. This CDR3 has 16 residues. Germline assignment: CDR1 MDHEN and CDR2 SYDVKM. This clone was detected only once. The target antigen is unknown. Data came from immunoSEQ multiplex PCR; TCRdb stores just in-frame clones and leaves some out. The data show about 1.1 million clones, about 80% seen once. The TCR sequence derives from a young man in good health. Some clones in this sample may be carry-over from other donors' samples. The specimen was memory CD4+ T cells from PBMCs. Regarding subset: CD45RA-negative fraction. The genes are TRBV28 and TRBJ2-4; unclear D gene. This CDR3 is CASSVTPGGAKNIQYF. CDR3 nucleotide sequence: TGTGCCAGCAGTGTTACCCCGGGTGGAGCCAAAAACATTCAGTACTTC.